The clone carrying this TCR beta chain was detected only a few times. The PCR contained 60 Vbeta and 13 Jbeta primers. The table came from immunoSEQ multiplex PCR; TCRdb's copy has only in-frame clones and leaves some out. The data show 100,000 to 150,000 clones, about 11% seen once. This sample stems from a study of cytomegalovirus exposure and HLA in healthy donors. Germline CDR1 and CDR2: MDHEN and SYDVKM. The CDR3 spans 15 residues. V lost 5 bases, J lost 3 bases, and 16 bases lay in between. V gene TRBV28 combines with J gene TRBJ2-5; possible D gene TRBD1, 7 bases. This clonotype was obtained from a woman in her late teens or twenties in good health and CMV-seropositive. Specimen: PBMCs. CDR3 sequence reads: CASSAYAGGKETQYF. DNA for the CDR3: TGTGCCAGCAGTGCCTACGCAGGGGGGAAAGAGACCCAGTACTTC.